This T cell receptor beta chain came from a study of OX40 agonist ivuxolimab in advanced cancers. Study information: Treatment received earlier with anti-PD-1, anti-PD-L1 or anti-CTLA-4 agents was allowed, and approximately 40% had some. Whole-study findings and limits: Within 6 weeks, CD4+ and CD8+ blood T cells expanded clonally at 0.1 to 3.0 mg/kg.

Assay used: immunoSEQ multiplex PCR; TCRdb lists only in-frame clones, some missing. The sample includes roughly 48,000 clones, 60% to 85% of them seen just once. Germline V gene data show CDR1 as ENHRY and CDR2 as SYGVKD. Deletions cut 9 bases from V and 0 bases from J, with 5 bases between. The CDR3 contains 11 residues. Comments on this clone: The antigen is undetermined.

This receptor was obtained from an adult with an advanced solid tumor such as melanoma, head and neck, liver or kidney cancer. V usage is TRBV10-3 and J usage is TRBJ1-1; D is unclear. The starting material was CD4+ or CD8+ T cells sorted from blood, obtained in a trial of the OX40 agonist ivuxolimab. CDR3 residues: CAIKVNTEAFF. The CDR3 DNA reads TGTGCCATTAAGGTGAACACTGAAGCTTTCTTT.